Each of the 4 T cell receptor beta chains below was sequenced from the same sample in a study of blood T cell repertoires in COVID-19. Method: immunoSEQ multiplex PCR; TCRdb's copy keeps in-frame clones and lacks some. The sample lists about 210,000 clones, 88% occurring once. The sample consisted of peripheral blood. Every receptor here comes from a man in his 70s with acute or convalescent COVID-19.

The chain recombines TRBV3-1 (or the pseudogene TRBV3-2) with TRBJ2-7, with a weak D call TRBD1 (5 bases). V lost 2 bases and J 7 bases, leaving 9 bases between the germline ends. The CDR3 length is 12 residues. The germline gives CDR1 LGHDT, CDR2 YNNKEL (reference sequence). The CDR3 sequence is CASSQQGREQYF. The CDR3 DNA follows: TGTGCCAGCAGCCAACAGGGTAGGGAGCAGTACTTC.

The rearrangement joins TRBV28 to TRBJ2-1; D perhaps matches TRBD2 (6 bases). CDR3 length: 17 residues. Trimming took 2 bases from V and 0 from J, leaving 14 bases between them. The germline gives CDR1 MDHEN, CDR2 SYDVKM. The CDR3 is CASSLGGLPNSYNEQFF. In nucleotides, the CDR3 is TGTGCCAGCAGTTTAGGAGGGCTACCCAACTCCTACAATGAGCAGTTCTTC.

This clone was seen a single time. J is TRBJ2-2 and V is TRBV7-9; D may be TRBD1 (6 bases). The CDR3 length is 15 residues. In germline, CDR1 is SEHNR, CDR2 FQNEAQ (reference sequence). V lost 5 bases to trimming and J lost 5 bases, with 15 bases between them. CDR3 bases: TGTGCCAGCAGCCTACCGGGACAAGTAACCGGGGAGCTGTTTTTT. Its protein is CASSLPGQVTGELFF.

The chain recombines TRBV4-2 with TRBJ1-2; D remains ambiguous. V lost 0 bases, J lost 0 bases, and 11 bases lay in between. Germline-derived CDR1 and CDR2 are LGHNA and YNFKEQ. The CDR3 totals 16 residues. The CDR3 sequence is CASSQDLLSPNYGYTF. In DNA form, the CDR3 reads TGTGCCAGCAGCCAAGATCTGTTAAGCCCTAACTATGGCTACACCTTC.